This TCR beta chain was documented in a study of CD8 T cells in ankylosing spondylitis. Overall study findings and caveats: Relatively rare in peripheral blood, disease-linked clones were also CD8+.

TCRdb analysed the 5' RACE reads with MiXCR anew, one entry per CDR3 protein. The sample has 200,000 to 250,000 distinct CDR3 sequences, under 12% seen once. This clonotype was counted at least ten times. Antigen: not known. Germline CDR1 is SGHRS and CDR2 is YFSETQ. The CDR3 has 16 residues. With 0 bases clipped from V and 5 bases from J, the junction kept 6 bases outside the gene matches. This sequence originates from a male donor with ankylosing spondylitis or in good health (not recorded which). Sequencing was performed on blood, either unsorted or a sorted T cell fraction (not recorded which). J is TRBJ2-2 and V is TRBV5-1; 8 bases fit TRBD2. The CDR3 is CASSLASGGWTGELFF. For the CDR3, the DNA is TGCGCCAGCAGCTTGGCGAGCGGGGGATGGACCGGGGAGCTGTTTTTT.